A selection of T cell receptor beta chains follows, all from one sample in a study of identical twins. TCRdb independently ran MiXCR on the 5' RACE reads; one entry per CDR3 protein. The sample records roughly 770,000 distinct CDR3 sequences, 15% to 20% being singletons. Separately, the same data were catalogued under a study of T cells expressing NK-cell markers.

Sequences were obtained from PBMCs. The receptor source for this set is a woman younger than 35 in good health. CDR3s include the opening cysteine and the closing phenylalanine or tryptophan. The D gene is left open where the match is weak. Clone size is not always given. Where it is, it says once, few, many or a class for expanded clones.

v_call: TRBV9
j_call: TRBJ1-2
clone_size: .
d_call: TRBD1
cdr3_aa: CASSAGTGGKGYTF
cdr3_nt: TGTGCCAGCAGCGCCGGGACAGGGGGCAAGGGCTACACCTTC

v_call: TRBV6-2/TRBV6-3
j_call: TRBJ2-2
clone_size: few
d_call: .
cdr3_aa: CASKGDGELFF
cdr3_nt: TGTGCCAGCAAGGGAGACGGGGAGCTGTTTTTT

v_call: TRBV11-2
j_call: TRBJ2-7
clone_size: .
d_call: .
cdr3_aa: CASSFGRGISYEQYF
cdr3_nt: TGTGCCAGCAGCTTTGGGCGGGGCATTTCCTACGAGCAGTACTTC

v_call: TRBV12-3/TRBV12-4
j_call: TRBJ1-2
clone_size: many
d_call: TRBD1
cdr3_aa: CASRATGGAFYGYTF
cdr3_nt: TGTGCCAGCAGGGCAACAGGGGGAGCGTTCTATGGCTACACCTTC

v_call: TRBV7-2
j_call: TRBJ2-7
clone_size: many
d_call: TRBD2
cdr3_aa: CASSFTSGSSYEQYF
cdr3_nt: TGTGCCAGCAGCTTTACTAGCGGGAGTTCTTACGAGCAGTACTTC

v_call: TRBV7-9
j_call: TRBJ2-1
clone_size: many
d_call: TRBD2
cdr3_aa: CATRTSGRVSHNEQFF
cdr3_nt: TGTGCCACGCGGACTAGCGGGAGGGTAAGCCACAATGAGCAGTTCTTC

v_call: TRBV12-3/TRBV12-4
j_call: TRBJ2-7
clone_size: few
d_call: .
cdr3_aa: CASGGQFSSYEQYF
cdr3_nt: TGTGCCAGCGGGGGGCAGTTCAGCTCCTACGAGCAGTACTTC

v_call: TRBV12-3/TRBV12-4
j_call: TRBJ2-7
clone_size: many
d_call: TRBD1
cdr3_aa: CASSSTGGTYEQYF
cdr3_nt: TGTGCCAGCAGTTCGACAGGGGGCACCTACGAGCAGTACTTC

v_call: TRBV3-1
j_call: TRBJ2-4
clone_size: .
d_call: .
cdr3_aa: CASSQVIGSAKNIQYF
cdr3_nt: TGTGCCAGCAGCCAAGTAATAGGGAGTGCCAAAAACATTCAGTACTTC

v_call: TRBV20-1
j_call: TRBJ2-6
clone_size: .
d_call: TRBD1
cdr3_aa: CSASTGAGANVLTF
cdr3_nt: TGCAGTGCTAGTACAGGGGCTGGGGCCAACGTCCTGACTTTC

v_call: TRBV11-3
j_call: TRBJ2-1
clone_size: many
d_call: .
cdr3_aa: CASSLFGGTYNEQFF
cdr3_nt: TGTGCCAGCAGCTTATTCGGGGGAACCTACAATGAGCAGTTCTTC

v_call: TRBV14
j_call: TRBJ2-1
clone_size: few
d_call: .
cdr3_aa: CASSQDLAGVEQFF
cdr3_nt: TGTGCCAGCAGCCAAGATCTGGCCGGCGTCGAGCAGTTCTTC

v_call: TRBV5-1
j_call: TRBJ1-1
clone_size: many
d_call: .
cdr3_aa: CASSLVGDTEAFF
cdr3_nt: TGTGCCAGCAGCTTAGTAGGGGACACTGAAGCTTTCTTT

v_call: TRBV2
j_call: TRBJ2-3
clone_size: .
d_call: .
cdr3_aa: CASSSGTSGIDTQYF
cdr3_nt: TGTGCCAGCAGCAGTGGGACTTCCGGTATAGATACGCAGTATTTT

v_call: TRBV10-3
j_call: TRBJ2-7
clone_size: few
d_call: TRBD2
cdr3_aa: CAIRKLLLAESGEQYF
cdr3_nt: TGTGCCATCAGGAAACTCCTACTAGCGGAGTCGGGAGAGCAGTACTTC

v_call: TRBV4-1
j_call: TRBJ2-3
clone_size: few
d_call: .
cdr3_aa: CASSQVGLTDTQYF
cdr3_nt: TGCGCCAGCAGCCAAGTGGGCCTCACAGATACGCAGTATTTT

v_call: TRBV20-1
j_call: TRBJ2-1
clone_size: .
d_call: TRBD1
cdr3_aa: CSATTRQGFSYNEQFF
cdr3_nt: TGCAGTGCAACCACGCGACAGGGTTTCTCCTACAATGAGCAGTTCTTC

v_call: TRBV18
j_call: TRBJ2-4
clone_size: .
d_call: .
cdr3_aa: CASSPPTGAKNIQYF
cdr3_nt: TGTGCCAGCTCACCCCCGACGGGAGCCAAAAACATTCAGTACTTC

v_call: TRBV5-5
j_call: TRBJ1-1
clone_size: .
d_call: .
cdr3_aa: CASSLEPGTMNTEAFF
cdr3_nt: TGTGCCAGCAGCTTGGAGCCAGGGACTATGAACACTGAAGCTTTCTTT

v_call: TRBV20-1
j_call: TRBJ1-2
clone_size: few
d_call: .
cdr3_aa: CSARIDRNNYGYTF
cdr3_nt: TGCAGTGCTAGGATCGACAGGAACAACTATGGCTACACCTTC